The 25 T cell receptor beta chains reported below all come from one sample, sequenced in a study of graft-versus-host responses after intestinal transplantation. TCRdb's copy holds only in-frame clones and misses some; the assay was immunoSEQ multiplex PCR. The sample contains about 100,000 clones, around 92% of which appear only once. These receptors are not linked to any known antigen. The specimen was unstimulated CD4+ T cells sorted from spleen or lymph node cells, collected before transplant. These receptors were taken from a human donor who was the organ donor for an intestinal transplant.

The chain has TRBV4-1 and TRBJ1-2; maybe TRBD1 (6 bases). Trimming stripped 2 bases from V and 2 bases from J, with 6 bases between. The CDR3 sequence is 13 residues long. Germline CDR1 is MGHRA and CDR2 is YSYEKL. The CDR3 bases are TGCGCCAGCAGCCAACAGGGGAACTATGGCTACACCTTC. Translating gives CASSQQGNYGYTF.

The chain links TRBV5-1 to TRBJ2-3; TRBD2 aligns across 8 bases. Germline CDR1 SGHRS, CDR2 YFSETQ. The CDR3 totals 15 residues. The V segment lost 0 bases and the J segment 6 bases; nucleotides outside the gene matches: 6. The CDR3, as DNA: TGCGCCAGCAGCTTGGCAGCGGGGGCCTGGGATACGCAGTATTTT. This codes for CASSLAAGAWDTQYF.

The chain uses TRBV9 and TRBJ2-1, with a possible D match to TRBD1 (6 bases). Trimming took 1 base from V and 0 from J, leaving 11 bases between them. The CDR3 consists of 16 residues. Per germline, CDR1 SGDLS and CDR2 YYNGEE. The CDR3 sequence: CASSVKGDPSYNEQFF. The DNA for the CDR3 is TGTGCCAGCAGCGTAAAGGGGGACCCCTCCTACAATGAGCAGTTCTTC.

The genes are TRBV4-2 and TRBJ2-7, with a weak D call TRBD2 (7 bases). Germline-derived CDR1 and CDR2 are LGHNA and YNFKEQ. The CDR3 totals 18 residues. V dropped 1 base and J dropped 0 bases, with 19 bases sitting between them. The CDR3 bases are TGTGCCAGCAGCCAAGCAGGGGCTAGCGGACCAAACTCCTACGAGCAGTACTTC. Translated: CASSQAGASGPNSYEQYF.

This sequence joins TRBV4-1 and TRBJ1-5; the D is unclear. The germline V gene has CDR1 MGHRA and CDR2 YSYEKL. V lost 1 base and J 11 bases, leaving 12 bases between the germline ends. There are 13 residues in the CDR3. CDR3 DNA sequence: TGCGCCAGCAGCCAAGGGGGAGACATGGCCCAGCATTTT. Translated: CASSQGGDMAQHF.

The genes are TRBV28 and TRBJ1-2; 9 bases agree with TRBD1. The germline CDR1 and CDR2 sequences are MDHEN and SYDVKM. Losses at the gene ends were 1 base for V and 4 bases for J; bases not matched to a gene: 4. The CDR3 has 15 amino acids. The CDR3, as DNA: TGTGCCAGCAGTTTATCGGGACAGGGCCCCTATGGCTACACCTTC. Protein product: CASSLSGQGPYGYTF.

The V gene is TRBV15, the J gene TRBJ1-1, with TRBD1 matching over 10 bases. Germline CDR1 reads LNHNV; CDR2 reads YYDKDF (reference sequence). V was pared by 5 bases and J by 4 bases, with 7 bases of the junction left unmatched. The CDR3 is made up of 15 amino acids. CDR3 residues: CATSSRDRGSTEAFF. CDR3 DNA sequence: TGTGCCACCAGCTCCCGGGACAGGGGATCCACTGAAGCTTTCTTT.

The CDR3 DNA reads TGTGCCAGCAGCCAAGATGGGGCCGGGACTAGCGGCACAGATACGCAGTATTTT. This gives the protein CASSQDGAGTSGTDTQYF. This chain connects TRBV4-2 to TRBJ2-3; TRBD2 matches 10 bases. With 0 bases clipped from V and 1 base from J, the junction kept 7 bases outside the gene matches. The CDR3 contains 18 residues. Germline-derived CDR1 and CDR2 are LGHNA and YNFKEQ.

V and J are TRBV18 and TRBJ2-3; D may be TRBD1 (6 bases). Germline V gene data show CDR1 as KGHSH and CDR2 as LQKENI. The CDR3 length is 15 residues. V lost 2 bases and J lost 7, with 16 bases in between. The CDR3, as DNA: TGTGCCAGCTCACCAAGGGACATCGGGATGAATACGCAGTATTTT. Amino acid sequence: CASSPRDIGMNTQYF.

V and J are TRBV4-2 and TRBJ2-6, with TRBD1 identical over 8 bases. Trimming at V came to 4 bases and at J to 0 bases, leaving 11 bases not matched to a gene. Germline CDR1 and CDR2: LGHNA and YNFKEQ. The CDR3 covers 19 residues. CDR3 DNA: TGTGCCAGCAGCCCGGGGGACAGGAGGGAAAACTCTGGGGCCAACGTCCTGACTTTC. Amino acid sequence: CASSPGDRRENSGANVLTF.

For the CDR3, the DNA is TGTGCCAGCAGCTCCCCGGGGACTAGCGCAGGTCCAGATACGCAGTATTTT. Translated: CASSSPGTSAGPDTQYF. V gene TRBV7-2 combines with J gene TRBJ2-3; 10 bases are a match to TRBD2. The V gene end was trimmed by 4 bases and the J gene end by 4 bases; junction bases not matched to a gene: 11. Germline assignment: CDR1 SGHTA and CDR2 FQGNSA. CDR3 length: 17 amino acids.

As concerns this clone: This CDR3 is missing its conserved last phenylalanine or tryptophan, likely due to a read error. No DNA is shown, since the ends of the CDR3 on it are uncertain; the CDR3 is the one TCRdb lists. V is TRBV6-4 and J is TRBJ1-5. With termini counted, the CDR3 has 11 amino acids. Germline V gene sequence: CDR1 MRHNA, CDR2 SNTAGT. CDR3 amino acids: CARPEPGGSPL.

The gene calls are TRBV7-3 and TRBJ2-5; 8 nucleotides align to TRBD2. The ends lost 3 bases at V and 7 bases at J; junction bases unmatched: 13. The CDR3 covers 16 residues. From germline, CDR1 is SGHTA and CDR2 FQGTGA. CDR3 nucleotides: TGTGCCAGCAGCTTCTTTACGGGGGGGGCCGTCGGGACCCAGTACTTC. This encodes CASSFFTGGAVGTQYF.

This rearrangement joins TRBV11-3 to TRBJ2-3; possible D gene TRBD2, 5 bases. Germline CDR1 is SGHNT and CDR2 is YENEEA. The CDR3 spans 13 residues. V was shortened by 1 base and J by 3 bases, with 5 bases between the two germline ends. The CDR3 DNA reads as TGTGCCAGCAGCTTAGGCGGGACAGATACGCAGTATTTT. It encodes CASSLGGTDTQYF.

V usage is TRBV4-1 and J usage is TRBJ1-2, with TRBD1 matching 8 bases. V gave up 3 bases and J gave up 0 bases; unmatched junction bases: 24. There are 22 residues in the CDR3. From germline, CDR1 is MGHRA and CDR2 YSYEKL. CDR3 DNA sequence: TGCGCCAGCAGCCACCCCCCAGCGCCGGGACAGGCACTACGACTTCCTAACTATGGCTACACCTTC. It specifies CASSHPPAPGQALRLPNYGYTF.

The V gene is TRBV7-3, the J gene TRBJ2-7; possible D gene TRBD2, 6 bases. V lost 1 base and J 3 bases, leaving 13 bases between the germline ends. The CDR3 is 15 residues long. CDR1 and CDR2 from the germline V gene are SGHTA and FQGTGA. The CDR3 bases are TGTGCCAGCAGCTTAAGGGGAGGACGGGACTACGAGCAGTACTTC. It translates to CASSLRGGRDYEQYF.

The chain couples TRBV5-4 to TRBJ2-2, with a weak D call TRBD1 (5 bases). The V gene lost 4 bases and the J gene lost 0 bases, with 10 bases spanning the gap. The CDR3 spans 15 residues. The germline V gene has CDR1 SGHNT and CDR2 YYREEE (reference sequence). In DNA, the CDR3 is TGTGCCAGCAGCCCAGGACAAGCGAACACCGGGGAGCTGTTTTTT. Translating gives CASSPGQANTGELFF. The variable domain in full, with the rest retrieved from reference TRBV5-4 and TRBJ2-2, is ETGVTQSPTHLIKTRGQQVTLRCSSQSGHNTVSWYQQALGQGPQFIFQYYREEENGRGNFPPRFSGLQFPNYSSELNVNALELDDSALYLCASSPGQANTGELFFGEGSRLTVL.

On this clone: The sample holds other DNA sequences that translate to the same CDR3. In nucleotides, the CDR3 is TGCGCCAGCAGCCTGGGAGGGGGGCAAGAGACCCAGTACTTC. It is translated as CASSLGGGQETQYF. This chain uses TRBV4-3 with TRBJ2-5, with D possibly TRBD2 on 7 matching bases. V lost 4 bases, J lost 2 bases, and 11 bases lay in between. The CDR3 is 14 residues long. Germline V gene sequence: CDR1 LGHNA, CDR2 YSLEER.

The chain recombines TRBV7-2 with TRBJ1-6, with 7 bases matching TRBD1. CDR3 size: 15 residues. V was clipped by 3 bases and J by 10 bases; unmatched bases: 9. Germline V gene sequence: CDR1 SGHTA, CDR2 FQGNSA. The CDR3 DNA sequence: TGTGCCAGCAGCTTTGAATCCGGGACAGAATCACCCCTCCACTTT. Translation gives CASSFESGTESPLHF.

The chain links TRBV18 to TRBJ1-1, with D unresolved. V lost 3 bases, J lost 6 bases, and 29 bases lay in between. The CDR3 runs to 19 residues. In germline, CDR1 is KGHSH, CDR2 LQKENI. In DNA, the CDR3 is TGTGCCAGCTCACCTTTAGCAACCAGCGGGTCGATGTTGGCGCCTGAAGCTTTCTTT. It specifies CASSPLATSGSMLAPEAFF.

This clone was seen only once. CDR3 coding DNA: TGTGCCAGCAGCCAAGATCCTAGCGGGGGCTCCCTTTACAATGAGCAGTTCTTC. This translates into CASSQDPSGGSLYNEQFF. This chain uses TRBV4-2 with TRBJ2-1; 10 bases are shared with TRBD2. Germline V gene data show CDR1 as LGHNA and CDR2 as YNFKEQ. The V segment lost 0 bases and the J segment 4 bases; nucleotides outside the gene matches: 9. The CDR3 spans 18 residues.

This chain joins TRBV19 and TRBJ1-5, with TRBD1 identical over 7 bases. CDR1 is LNHDA and CDR2 is SQIVND in the germline V gene (reference sequence). V lost 6 bases to trimming and J lost 4 bases; unmatched junction nucleotides: 9. There are 15 residues in the CDR3. CDR3 residues: CASSGRDRGNQPQHF. For the CDR3, the DNA is TGTGCCAGTAGCGGGCGGGACAGAGGTAATCAGCCCCAGCATTTT.

V gene TRBV6-1 combines with J gene TRBJ2-3; 8 bases agree with TRBD2. Germline CDR1 reads MNHNS; CDR2 reads SASEGT. The trim removed 7 bases at V and 2 bases at J, leaving 8 bases unmatched. The CDR3 consists of 15 residues. The CDR3 sequence: CASKGRGALTDTQYF. In DNA, the CDR3 is TGTGCCAGCAAGGGGCGGGGGGCACTCACAGATACGCAGTATTTT.

This chain connects TRBV7-9 to TRBJ1-2, with 10 bases aligning to TRBD1. The CDR3 spans 13 residues. Germline V gene lookup returns CDR1 SEHNR and CDR2 FQNEAQ (reference sequence). V lost 5 bases and J lost 9; bases outside the gene matches: 6. The CDR3 reads CASSPRQGASYTF. The CDR3 DNA reads as TGTGCCAGCAGCCCACGACAGGGGGCCAGCTACACCTTC.

This clone has just one count. V and J are TRBV5-8 and TRBJ1-2; 12 bases map to TRBD1. Losses at the gene ends were 0 bases for V and 8 bases for J; bases not matched to a gene: 5. The germline V gene encodes CDR1 SGHTS and CDR2 YDEGEE. This CDR3 is built from 15 residues. The CDR3 bases are TGTGCCAGCAGCTTGGCGGGACAGGGGGCCCGGGGCTACACCTTC. It specifies CASSLAGQGARGYTF.